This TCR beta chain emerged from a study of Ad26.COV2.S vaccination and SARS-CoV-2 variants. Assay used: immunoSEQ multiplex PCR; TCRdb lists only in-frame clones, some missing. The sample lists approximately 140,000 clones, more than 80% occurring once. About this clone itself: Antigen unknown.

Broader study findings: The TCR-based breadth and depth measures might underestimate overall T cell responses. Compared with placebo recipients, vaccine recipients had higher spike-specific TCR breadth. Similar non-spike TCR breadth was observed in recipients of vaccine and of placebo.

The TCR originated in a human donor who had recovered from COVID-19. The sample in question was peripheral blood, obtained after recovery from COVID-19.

CDR3: CASSVAGLEVEAQYF. CDR3 nucleotide sequence: TGTGCCAGCAGCGTAGCGGGGTTAGAGGTGGAGGCCCAGTACTTC. The chain links TRBV9 to TRBJ2-5; perhaps TRBD2 as D (5 bases). This CDR3 comprises 15 residues. Germline V gene lookup returns CDR1 SGDLS and CDR2 YYNGEE. Trimming stripped 0 bases from V and 9 bases from J, with 18 bases between.